A selection of T cell receptor beta chains follows, all from one sample in a study of shared T cell receptors in the human thymus. The data were produced by immunoSEQ multiplex PCR, yet TCRdb's version contains in-frame clones alone and is incomplete. The profile shows some 660,000 clones, around 87% of them singletons. This same sample was also taken into another study, of human thymus T cells.

Sequencing was done on a sample of thymocytes. All receptors come from a boy under three years old with a congenital heart defect. Each CDR3 is given with its conserved first and last residue. The D gene is left open where the match is weak. Not every row has a clone size; where given, it reads once, few, many or a size class.

V	size	D	J	DNA	CDR3
TRBV9	NA	NA	TRBJ1-1	TGTGCCAGCAGCGTCTGGAGTGGCACTGAAGCTTTCTTT	CASSVWSGTEAFF
TRBV27	NA	NA	TRBJ1-1	TGTGCCAGCAGTTTATTGTATTCGGGGGGCACTGAAGCTTTCTTT	CASSLLYSGGTEAFF
TRBV2	NA	TRBD2	TRBJ2-1	TGTGCCAGTCCCCTCCGGCTAGCGGGGGACAGCAGGGATGAGCAGTTCTTC	CASPLRLAGDSRDEQFF
TRBV5-6	NA	NA	TRBJ2-7	TGTGCCAGCAGCTTGGCGTGGGGCCGGACAGTCCACGAGCAGTACTTC	CASSLAWGRTVHEQYF
TRBV13	NA	NA	TRBJ2-4	TGTGCCAGCAGCCTCCCCTCTGGGGGCCGGGCCAAAAACATTCAGTACTTC	CASSLPSGGRAKNIQYF
TRBV29-1	NA	NA	TRBJ1-1	TGCAGCGTTGTCGAGCCTAGGGGGAACACTGAAGCTTTCTTT	CSVVEPRGNTEAFF
TRBV14	few	NA	TRBJ2-5	TGTGCCAGCAGCCAAGATAAGGGGATTCGAGAGACCCAGTACTTC	CASSQDKGIRETQYF
TRBV10-1	NA	NA	TRBJ2-3	TGCGCCAGCAGTGGGACTTGCACAGATACGCAGTATTTT	CASSGTCTDTQYF
TRBV27	NA	TRBD1	TRBJ1-2	TGTGCCAGCAGCCGTGACAGGGGCTATGGCTACACCTTC	CASSRDRGYGYTF
TRBV29-1	NA	NA	TRBJ1-1	TGCAGCGTTGACCCAGGGAGGACTGAAGCTTTCTTT	CSVDPGRTEAFF
TRBV15	NA	NA	TRBJ1-3	TGTGCCACCAGCAAAAACGGGGCTGGAAACACCATATATTTT	CATSKNGAGNTIYF
TRBV9	NA	NA	TRBJ2-2	TGTGCCAGCAGCCCCTCCAGGGGAAACACCGGGGAGCTGTTTTTT	CASSPSRGNTGELFF
TRBV5-4	NA	TRBD1	TRBJ2-7	TGTGCCAGCAGCTTCCGGGACAGGCCCTACGAGCAGTACTTC	CASSFRDRPYEQYF
TRBV25-1	NA	NA	TRBJ2-5	TGTGCCAGCAGTGCCCTTTGGGGGGGCCTAAGACAAGAGACCCAGTACTTC	CASSALWGGLRQETQYF
TRBV9	once	TRBD2	TRBJ2-3	TGTGCCAGCAGCGTCGAGGGCGGACTAGCGGGGGGGCCTTATACGCAGTATTTT	CASSVEGGLAGGPYTQYF
TRBV29-1	NA	TRBD1	TRBJ1-2	TGCAGCGTTACAGGGGAATATGGCTACACCTTC	CSVTGEYGYTF
TRBV5-4	NA	NA	TRBJ2-3	TGTGCCAGCAGCTTGTTTAGAACAGATACGCAGTATTTT	CASSLFRTDTQYF
TRBV15	NA	NA	TRBJ2-3	TGTGCCACCAGCAGAGATACTTCGGTCCACACAGATACGCAGTATTTT	CATSRDTSVHTDTQYF
TRBV10-2	NA	TRBD2	TRBJ2-7	TGCGCCAGCAGCCCTGGGACTAGCGGATCCTACGAGCAGTACTTC	CASSPGTSGSYEQYF
TRBV30	NA	NA	TRBJ1-6	TGTGCCTGGAGTGACGCGGGCCCGGAGGGTGATTCACCCCTCCACTTT	CAWSDAGPEGDSPLHF
TRBV5-1	NA	TRBD2	TRBJ2-1	TGCGCCAGCAGCTGGATAGGGCCTAGCGGGAGGTACAATGAGCAGTTCTTC	CASSWIGPSGRYNEQFF
TRBV6-1	NA	TRBD1	TRBJ1-2	TGTGCCAGCAGTGAACCGGGACAGCTCCCCGATGGCTACACCTTC	CASSEPGQLPDGYTF
TRBV23-1	once	NA	TRBJ2-1	TGCGCCAGCAGTCATCTGGGTAGGGGGGGCAGGCGGTACAATGAGCAGTTCTTC	CASSHLGRGGRRYNEQFF
TRBV11-2	few	TRBD2	TRBJ2-1	TGTGCCAGCAGCAGGACTAGCGTTTCCCTCTACAATGAGCAGTTCTTC	CASSRTSVSLYNEQFF
TRBV4-1	NA	NA	TRBJ2-5	TGCGCCAGCAGCCAAGATGAGGCTAGTGATCAAGAGACCCAGTACTTC	CASSQDEASDQETQYF
TRBV5-1	once	NA	TRBJ2-7	TGCGCCAGCAGCTCCACAGACTACGAGCAGTACTTC	CASSSTDYEQYF
TRBV27	NA	NA	TRBJ2-7	TGTGCCAGCAGTCCCCGACTTCCCCCCCTTGATTATACGTACTTC	CASSPRLPPLDYTYF
TRBV15	NA	NA	TRBJ1-3	TGTGCCACCAGCAGGGGGACATCTGGAAACACCATATATTTT	CATSRGTSGNTIYF
TRBV6-5	NA	NA	TRBJ2-7	TGTGCCAGCAGTTCCTCCGGACAAGACTACGAGCAGTACTTC	CASSSSGQDYEQYF
TRBV6-5	NA	TRBD2	TRBJ2-1	TGTGCCAGCAGTTACTCGCGGGGGGGATACAATGAGCAGTTCTTC	CASSYSRGGYNEQFF
TRBV28	NA	TRBD2	TRBJ2-7	TGTGCCAGCAGTTTAGAGGTCCTAGCGGGTCTACCCTACGAGCAGTACTTC	CASSLEVLAGLPYEQYF
TRBV27	NA	NA	TRBJ2-7	TGTGCCAGCAGCCCGGGAGGACAGCGCAGCCACGAGCAGTACTTC	CASSPGGQRSHEQYF
TRBV5-4	NA	NA	TRBJ1-6	TGTGCCAGCAGCTTTGGGCCGATTTTAAATTCCCCCCTCCACTTT	CASSFGPILNSPLHF
TRBV2	NA	TRBD1	TRBJ1-6	TGTGCCAGCAGTGAAGGTGGACAGGGGGTAGTCACCTATAATTCACCCCTCCACTTT	CASSEGGQGVVTYNSPLHF
TRBV4-3	NA	NA	TRBJ1-4	TGCGCCAGCAGCCAGGGACACCCAACTAATGAAAAACTGTTTTTT	CASSQGHPTNEKLFF
TRBV7-9	NA	NA	TRBJ2-3	TGTGCCAGCAGCTTGGGACACACAGATACGCAGTATTTT	CASSLGHTDTQYF
TRBV5-6	few	NA	TRBJ1-4	TGTGCCAGCAGCATACAGGCAACTAATGAAAAACTGTTTTTT	CASSIQATNEKLFF
TRBV6-1	NA	TRBD1	TRBJ2-7	TGTGCCAGCAGAACCGGGACAGGGGGCACCTACGAGCAGTACTTC	CASRTGTGGTYEQYF
TRBV5-8	NA	TRBD1	TRBJ1-2	TGTGCCAGCAGCTCCGACACAGGGGGCCGGAGCAACTATGGCTACACCTTC	CASSSDTGGRSNYGYTF
TRBV19	once	NA	TRBJ2-1	TGTGCCAGTAGTATAATCGACAGACCCACAACTAACAATGAGCAGTTCTTC	CASSIIDRPTTNNEQFF
TRBV6-4	NA	NA	TRBJ2-7	TGTGCCAGCAGTGTCCAGGGGGGCTCCTACGAGCAGTACTTC	CASSVQGGSYEQYF
TRBV27	NA	NA	TRBJ1-4	TGTGCCAGCAGTTCCTTAACGGACCAGGGAAATGAAAAACTGTTTTTT	CASSSLTDQGNEKLFF